Listed below are T cell receptor beta chains from one sample, sequenced in a study of blood T cell repertoires in COVID-19. Profiled with immunoSEQ multiplex PCR; TCRdb holds only in-frame clones, not every one. The data show approximately 200,000 clones, roughly 80% seen once. Sequencing was performed on peripheral blood. These receptors all stem from a woman of 80 years or more with COVID-19, enrolled during active disease. The CDR3 runs from the conserved cysteine through the conserved F or W. D genes are given only for firm matches. The size of a clone is reported for some rows only, either as once, few or many, or as a class for expanded clones.

>-|-|TRBJ1-2|TRBV27
TGTGCCAGCAGTCCAGCGAACGCAGAGGGCTACACCTTC
CASSPANAEGYTF
>-|-|TRBJ2-2|TRBV12-5
TGTGCTAGTGCCCAGCGGCTTACCGGGGAGCTGTTTTTT
CASAQRLTGELFF
>TRBD1|-|TRBJ1-2|TRBV6-5
TGTGCCAGCACCCTCATTCCCCTTGACAGGGATGGCTACACCTTC
CASTLIPLDRDGYTF
>-|-|TRBJ1-1|TRBV18
TGTGCCAGCTCCTTAACGAACGGGAAGGAGGGTGAAGCTTTCTTT
CASSLTNGKEGEAFF
>TRBD1|-|TRBJ2-7|TRBV28
TGTGCCAGCAGACTGACAGGGGGCTCCTACGAGCAGTACTTC
CASRLTGGSYEQYF
>TRBD1|once|TRBJ2-1|TRBV7-9
TGTGCCAGCAGTGACAGGGGGTCCTACAATGAGCAGTTCTTC
CASSDRGSYNEQFF
>TRBD1|-|TRBJ1-1|TRBV18
TGTGCCAGCTCACCACTCGACAGGGGCGCTGAAGCTTTCTTT
CASSPLDRGAEAFF
>-|-|TRBJ1-1|TRBV5-5
TGTGCCAGCAGCTTGGACGCGGGAAACACTGAAGCTTTCTTT
CASSLDAGNTEAFF
>TRBD1|-|TRBJ2-2|TRBV3-1/TRBV3-2
TGTGCCAGCAGCCCGCAACAGGGGACCACCGGGGAGCTGTTTTTT
CASSPQQGTTGELFF
>-|-|TRBJ2-1|TRBV29-1
TGCAGCGTTGTAAGGGAGTCTAGCTACAATGAGCAGTTCTTC
CSVVRESSYNEQFF
>TRBD1|-|TRBJ1-2|TRBV11-2
TGTGCCAGCAGCGTCGGGACAGGGAGAGGCTACACCTTC
CASSVGTGRGYTF
>TRBD2|-|TRBJ2-1|TRBV4-2
TGTGCCAGCAGCCCGCGGGGGGGCGAAAATGAGCAGTTCTTC
CASSPRGGENEQFF